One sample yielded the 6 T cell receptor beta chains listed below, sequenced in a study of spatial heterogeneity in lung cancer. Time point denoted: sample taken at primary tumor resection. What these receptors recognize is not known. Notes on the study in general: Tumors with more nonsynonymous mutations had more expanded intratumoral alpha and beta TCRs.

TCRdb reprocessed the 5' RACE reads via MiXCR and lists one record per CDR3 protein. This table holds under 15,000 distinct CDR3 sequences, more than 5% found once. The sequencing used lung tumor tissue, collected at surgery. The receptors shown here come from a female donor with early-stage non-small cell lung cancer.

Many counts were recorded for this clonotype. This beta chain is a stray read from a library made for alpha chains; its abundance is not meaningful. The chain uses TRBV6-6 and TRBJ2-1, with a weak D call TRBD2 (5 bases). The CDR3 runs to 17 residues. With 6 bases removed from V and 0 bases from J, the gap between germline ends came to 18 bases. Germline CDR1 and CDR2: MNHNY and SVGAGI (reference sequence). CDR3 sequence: CASRSRAASSSYNEQFF. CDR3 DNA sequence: TGTGCCAGCAGGTCGAGGGCGGCGAGTAGCTCCTACAATGAGCAGTTCTTC.

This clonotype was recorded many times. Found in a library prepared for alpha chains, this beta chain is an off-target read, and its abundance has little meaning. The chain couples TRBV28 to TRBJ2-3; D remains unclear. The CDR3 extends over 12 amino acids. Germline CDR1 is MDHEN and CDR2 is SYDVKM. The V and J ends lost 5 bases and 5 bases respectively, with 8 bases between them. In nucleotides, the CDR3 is TGTGCCAGCAGTGGCCTAAAAGATACGCAGTATTTT. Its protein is CASSGLKDTQYF.

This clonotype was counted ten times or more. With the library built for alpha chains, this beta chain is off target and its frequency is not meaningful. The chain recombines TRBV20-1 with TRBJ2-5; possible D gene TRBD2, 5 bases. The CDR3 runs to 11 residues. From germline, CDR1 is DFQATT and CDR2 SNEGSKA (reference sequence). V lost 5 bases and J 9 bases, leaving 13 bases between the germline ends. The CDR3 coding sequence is TGCAGTGCTGGACTCCGTTGGGCCCAGTACTTC. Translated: CSAGLRWAQYF.

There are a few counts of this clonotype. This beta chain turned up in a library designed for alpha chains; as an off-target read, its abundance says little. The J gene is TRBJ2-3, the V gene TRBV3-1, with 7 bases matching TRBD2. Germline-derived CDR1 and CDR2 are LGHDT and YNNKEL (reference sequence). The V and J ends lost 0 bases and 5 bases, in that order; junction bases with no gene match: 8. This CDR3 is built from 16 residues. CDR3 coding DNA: TGTGCCAGCAGCCAAGAGAGCGGGGCCGACGTAGATACGCAGTATTTT. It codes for CASSQESGADVDTQYF.

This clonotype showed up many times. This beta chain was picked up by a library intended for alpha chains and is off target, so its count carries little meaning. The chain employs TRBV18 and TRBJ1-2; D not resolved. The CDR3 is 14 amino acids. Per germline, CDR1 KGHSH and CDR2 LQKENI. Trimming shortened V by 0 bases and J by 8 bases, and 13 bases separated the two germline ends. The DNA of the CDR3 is TGTGCCAGCTCACCACCGCGGGCAATAAGGGGCTACACCTTC. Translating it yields CASSPPRAIRGYTF.

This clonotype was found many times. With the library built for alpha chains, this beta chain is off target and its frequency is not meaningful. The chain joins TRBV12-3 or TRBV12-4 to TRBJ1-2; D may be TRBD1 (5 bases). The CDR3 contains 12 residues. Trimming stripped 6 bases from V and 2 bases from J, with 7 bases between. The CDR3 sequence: CASRGVNYGYTF. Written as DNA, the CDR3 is TGTGCCAGCAGAGGGGTAAACTATGGCTACACCTTC.